A single sample gave rise to the 5 T cell receptor beta chains below, sequenced in a study of glioma-infiltrating T cells. The iRepertoire nested amplicon-rescue multiplex PCR amplified TCR alpha and beta CDR3s from RNA. TCRdb itself ran the multiplex PCR reads through MiXCR, one entry per CDR3 protein. Of 300,000 to 450,000 distinct CDR3 sequences in the sample, less than 50% were seen once. The sample was glioma tissue, nonneoplastic brain tissue, or PBMCs (not recorded which). The receptors here all came from a human donor with low-grade glioma or glioblastoma, undergoing nonglioma brain surgery, or in good health (not recorded which).

This clonotype was counted only a few times. The chain recombines TRBV24-1 with TRBJ2-1, with D perhaps matching TRBD2 (6 bases). V lost 2 bases and J 2 bases, leaving 15 bases between the germline ends. In germline, CDR1 is KGHDR, CDR2 SFDVKD. The CDR3 totals 17 residues. CDR3 sequence reads: CATSDSSGRWAYNEQFF. CDR3 bases: TGTGCCACCAGTGATTCCTCAGGGAGGTGGGCCTACAATGAGCAGTTCTTC.

As concerns this clonotype: Being one base from a much bigger clone, this may be a read error. No conserved phenylalanine or tryptophan ends this CDR3, so it is likely a read error. The V gene is TRBV20-1, the J gene TRBJ2-7; 13 bases align to TRBD2. This CDR3 has 17 residues. The germline V gene encodes CDR1 DFQATT and CDR2 SNEGSKA (reference sequence). The junction had 8 bases not matched to a gene; V was cut back by 0 bases and J by 3 bases. In DNA, the CDR3 is TGCAGTGCTAGAGATGGACTAGCGGGAGAGCGCGACTACGAGCAGTACATC. Translation: CSARDGLAGERDYEQYI.

This chain joins TRBV11-2 and TRBJ2-7; no clear D gene. CDR1 and CDR2 from the germline V gene are SGHAT and FQNNGV. The CDR3 totals 13 residues. Trimming removed 3 bases at V and 5 bases at J, with 11 bases between. The CDR3 sequence: CASSFFVNHEQYF. The CDR3 DNA is TGTGCCAGCAGCTTTTTTGTAAACCACGAGCAGTACTTC.

This clonotype has a handful of counts. The chain combines TRBV28 with TRBJ2-7; no reliable D call. The CDR3 is 15 residues long. Germline V gene data show CDR1 as MDHEN and CDR2 as SYDVKM. V was clipped by 1 base and J by 4 bases, with 14 bases between them. The CDR3 spells CASSLSPSLLYEQYF. For the CDR3, the DNA is TGTGCCAGCAGTTTATCACCCAGTCTCCTGTACGAGCAGTACTTC.

V and J are TRBV28 and TRBJ1-1; D not resolved. The CDR3 covers 16 residues. The germline V gene encodes CDR1 MDHEN and CDR2 SYDVKM. With 3 bases removed from V and 1 base from J, the gap between germline ends came to 15 bases. CDR3 sequence: CASSFLRKGENTEAFF. For the CDR3, the DNA is TGTGCCAGCAGTTTCCTTCGAAAGGGAGAGAACACTGAAGCTTTCTTT. Complete variable domain (other parts from reference TRBV28 and TRBJ1-1): DVKVTQSSRYLVKRTGEKVFLECVQDMDHENMFWYRQDPGLGLRLIYFSYDVKMKEKGDIPEGYSVSREKKERFSLILESASTNQTSMYLCASSFLRKGENTEAFFGQGTRLTVV.